What follows are 16 T cell receptor beta chains derived from one specimen sequenced in a study of cytomegalovirus exposure and HLA in healthy donors. Sequencing was performed with immunoSEQ multiplex PCR; in TCRdb, only in-frame clones are kept and a portion is missing. The sample lists approximately 44,000 clones, about 90% occurring once. The specimen sequenced was PBMCs. All receptors come from a woman younger than 45 in good health and CMV-seronegative.

V and J are TRBV29-1 and TRBJ2-7; TRBD2 matches at 11 bases. CDR1 and CDR2 from the germline V gene are SQVTM and ANQGSEA. This CDR3 is 14 amino acids long. J was trimmed by 1 base and V by 2 bases; bases with no gene match: 1. CDR3 coding DNA: TGCAGCGTTGAAACTAGCGGGAGTTCCTACGAGCAGTACTTC. Translated: CSVETSGSSYEQYF.

The V gene is TRBV28, the J gene TRBJ2-1, with 14 bases that match TRBD2. The V gene's germline CDR1 is MDHEN and CDR2 SYDVKM. V lost 6 bases and J lost 7; bases outside the gene matches: 14. This CDR3 comprises 18 residues. The CDR3: CASRKGGQGTSGRNEQFF. The CDR3 region has the DNA TGTGCCAGCAGGAAAGGGGGACAGGGGACTAGCGGGAGAAATGAGCAGTTCTTC.

This clone was found once. The gene calls are TRBV29-1 and TRBJ2-4; D may be TRBD1 (6 bases). The CDR3 totals 12 residues. Germline V gene data show CDR1 as SQVTM and CDR2 as ANQGSEA. The germline V and J ends were trimmed by 6 bases and 4 bases, with 10 bases remaining between them. CDR3 bases: TGCAGCGTCGCCGGACAGAAAAACATTCAGTACTTC. This codes for CSVAGQKNIQYF. Complete variable domain (other parts from reference TRBV29-1 and TRBJ2-4): SAVISQKPSRDICQRGTSLTIQCQVDSQVTMMFWYRQQPGQSLTLIATANQGSEATYESGFVIDKFPISRPNLTFSTLTVSNMSPEDSSIYLCSVAGQKNIQYFGAGTRLSVL.

The genes are TRBV10-2 and TRBJ1-2, with TRBD1 as a possible D gene (5 bases). V was trimmed by 4 bases and J by 4 bases, leaving 31 bases between them. Germline loops: CDR1 WSHSY, CDR2 SAAADI. This CDR3 spans 20 amino acids. As DNA, the CDR3 is TGCGCCAGCAGTGGGGGCGGGGGAGAGAACTACCCCCTACTCGGCTATGGCTACACCTTC. Residues: CASSGGGGENYPLLGYGYTF.

The chain links TRBV7-2 to TRBJ2-5; D remains unclear. Per the germline V gene, CDR1 is SGHTA and CDR2 is FQGNSA. The V end lost 5 bases, the J end lost 5 bases, and 21 bases lay between the germline ends. This CDR3 comprises 16 residues. As DNA, the CDR3 is TGTGCCAGCAGCCATAAATCGAGACGGGTCGGGGAGACCCAGTACTTC. Translated, it gives CASSHKSRRVGETQYF.

J is TRBJ1-3 and V is TRBV5-4; a weak D match, TRBD1 (5 bases). The germline gives CDR1 SGHNT, CDR2 YYREEE (reference sequence). Deletions cut 7 bases from V and 8 bases from J, with 22 bases between. The CDR3 is made up of 15 amino acids. CDR3 coding DNA: TGTGCCAGCTCCCGGGGGGATCGGAGGGTTGACACCATATATTTT. Its protein is CASSRGDRRVDTIYF.

The gene calls are TRBV10-1 and TRBJ1-1, with D possibly TRBD1 on 6 matching bases. The V gene lost 6 bases and the J gene lost 2 bases, with 10 bases spanning the gap. CDR1 and CDR2 from the germline V gene are WNHNN and SYGVQD (reference sequence). CDR3 size: 13 residues. The CDR3 sequence: CASRGTLNTEAFF. CDR3 in DNA: TGCGCCAGCAGGGGGACACTAAACACTGAAGCTTTCTTT.

The chain is built from TRBV28 and TRBJ2-7; D might be TRBD2 (5 bases). This CDR3 has 12 amino acids. Deletions cut 7 bases from V and 6 bases from J, with 13 bases between. The germline gives CDR1 MDHEN, CDR2 SYDVKM. CDR3 in DNA: TGTGCCAGCACCCGCGACCGGGGCGAGCAGTACTTC. It codes for CASTRDRGEQYF.

The chain has TRBV7-8 and TRBJ1-1; weak D call: TRBD1 (5 bases). Germline lookup yields CDR1 SGHVS and CDR2 FQNEAQ. V lost 5 bases and J lost 1, with 8 bases in between. CDR3 length: 13 residues. DNA for the CDR3: TGTGCCAGCAGCCCGGGGGGGAACACTGAAGCTTTCTTT. This gives the protein CASSPGGNTEAFF.

This chain uses TRBV11-2 with TRBJ1-1; D is possibly TRBD1 (6 bases). Germline values: CDR1 SGHAT, CDR2 FQNNGV. With 5 bases removed from V and 5 bases from J, the gap between germline ends came to 15 bases. This CDR3 is 14 amino acids long. The CDR3: CASSPGQRGTEAFF. As DNA, the CDR3 is TGTGCCAGCAGCCCAGGACAGAGGGGTACTGAAGCTTTCTTT.

The rearrangement joins TRBV27 to TRBJ2-7, with 8 bases identical to TRBD1. Germline-derived CDR1 and CDR2 are MNHEY and SMNVEV (reference sequence). V lost 2 bases and J lost 3; bases outside the gene matches: 6. This CDR3 is 15 amino acids long. The CDR3 loop is CASSLNPGGFYEQYF. The CDR3 nucleotides are TGTGCCAGCAGTTTAAATCCAGGGGGCTTCTACGAGCAGTACTTC.

The rearrangement links TRBV5-6 to TRBJ1-2, with 8 positions matching TRBD1. The CDR3 length is 16 residues. Germline V gene sequence: CDR1 SGHDT, CDR2 YYEEEE. V shed 4 bases and J 2 bases; nucleotides not matched to a gene: 10. Here the CDR3 DNA reads TGTGCCAGCAGCCAGATCGGGACAGGCCGCAACTATGGCTACACCTTC. Its translation: CASSQIGTGRNYGYTF.

The V and J genes are TRBV4-1 and TRBJ1-5, with D possibly being TRBD1 (6 bases). The V gene lost 1 base and the J gene lost 6 bases, with 13 bases spanning the gap. This CDR3 has 15 residues. Germline lookup yields CDR1 MGHRA and CDR2 YSYEKL. The CDR3 sequence is CASSQVEQGTQPQHF. As DNA, the CDR3 is TGCGCCAGCAGCCAAGTCGAACAGGGTACTCAGCCCCAGCATTTT.

The CDR3 here is CASSTTGVDSTGELFF. The DNA for the CDR3 is TGTGCCAGCAGCACGACAGGGGTCGATAGCACCGGGGAGCTGTTTTTT. The chain uses TRBV7-9 and TRBJ2-2, with 8 bases that match TRBD1. Germline V gene sequence: CDR1 SEHNR, CDR2 FQNEAQ (reference sequence). CDR3 length: 16 residues. The J segment lost 4 bases and the V segment lost 5 bases, leaving 9 bases of the junction unmatched.

The chain uses TRBV10-1 and TRBJ2-5, with 9 bases matching TRBD1. The length of the CDR3 is 16 residues. Per germline, CDR1 WNHNN and CDR2 SYGVQD (reference sequence). V shed 6 bases, J shed 5 bases, and the junction held 13 bases outside the gene matches. CDR3 bases: TGCGCCAGCAGCAAACGGACAGGGGCGGTAAGGGAGACCCAGTACTTC. As protein: CASSKRTGAVRETQYF.

This clone was seen a single time. The J gene is TRBJ1-5, the V gene TRBV18; 7 bases agree with TRBD1. The CDR3 is 13 amino acids. Germline CDR1 reads KGHSH; CDR2 reads LQKENI. The V and J ends lost 6 bases and 7 bases, in that order; junction bases with no gene match: 6. Here the CDR3 DNA reads TGTGCCAGCTCGACAGGGTACGGCCAGCCCCAGCATTTT. Translation: CASSTGYGQPQHF. The full variable domain, in which reference TRBV18 and TRBJ1-5 provide the parts outside the CDR3, is NAGVMQNPRHLVRRRGQEARLRCSPMKGHSHVYWYRQLPEEGLKFMVYLQKENIIDESGMPKERFSAEFPKEGPSILRIQQVVRGDSAAYFCASSTGYGQPQHFGDGTRLSIL.